One sample yielded the 3 T cell receptor beta chains listed below, sequenced in a study of tumor-infiltrating lymphocytes in primary liver carcinoma. Germline DNA was extracted too, while blood RNA derived from unsorted whole blood. From approximately 550 ng of total RNA, TCR beta-specific cDNA was reverse-transcribed using a constant-region primer. What produced the TCR beta libraries was three nested multiplex PCR rounds using slightly modified ARM-PCR. Running 10 cycles apiece, the first two PCR rounds relied on TRBV1-TRBV30 forward primers together with a C-beta reverse primer. TCRdb passed the multiplex PCR reads through MiXCR, listing each CDR3 protein once. The repertoire holds some 180,000 distinct CDR3 sequences, with over 45% as singletons. The specimen sequenced was peripheral blood. The receptors stem from a man in his forties with primary liver carcinoma and hepatitis B virus infection.

The chain uses TRBV13 and TRBJ2-1; D is uncertain. V shed 5 bases and J shed 6 bases, with 14 bases lying between them. The CDR3 runs to 14 residues. Germline V lookup: CDR1 PRHDT, CDR2 FYEKMQ (reference sequence). This chain's CDR3 is CASSPESRVNEQFF. As DNA, the CDR3 is TGTGCCAGCAGCCCCGAGTCCCGAGTCAATGAGCAGTTCTTC.

V and J are TRBV28 and TRBJ2-2; 7 nucleotides align to TRBD2. CDR3 length equals 17 residues. Per germline, CDR1 MDHEN and CDR2 SYDVKM. Trimming at V came to 8 bases and at J to 6 bases, leaving 18 bases not matched to a gene. CDR3 region: CASSHFVSGLNAGELFF. The CDR3 region has the DNA TGTGCCAGCTCCCACTTTGTTAGCGGGCTTAATGCCGGGGAGCTGTTTTTT.

Details on this clonotype: The conserved phenylalanine or tryptophan is not found at the CDR3 terminus, so this likely reflects a read error. The rearrangement links TRBV6-5 to TRBJ2-5; 10 bases line up with TRBD2. The germline CDR1 and CDR2 sequences are MNHEY and SVGAGI. The CDR3 has 14 amino acids. The V segment lost 6 bases and the J segment 5 bases; nucleotides outside the gene matches: 6. In nucleotides, the CDR3 is TGTGCCAGCAGAGAAGCTAGCGGGAGTGAGACCCAGTACATC. It specifies CASREASGSETQYI.